The 12 T cell receptor beta chains in this list originate from one sample, sequenced in a study of T-cell reconstitution after alpha-beta-depleted transplantation in children. Preparation of the TCRbeta library involved a method that used unique molecular identifiers. TCRdb used MiXCR to reprocess the PCR reads, holding one entry per CDR3 protein. The table includes 200,000 to 250,000 distinct CDR3 sequences, around 25% detected once. The source was PBMCs, mostly from graft donor cells, collected 360 days after TCRalphabeta/CD19-depleted stem cell transplant. These receptors all stem from a female patient aged 2 to 10 who had a stem cell transplant for congenital amegakaryocytic thrombocytopenia, so the T cells may come from the graft donor.

This clonotype was observed a single time. The J gene is TRBJ2-1, the V gene TRBV6-4; D unclear. This CDR3 contains 15 residues. Germline assignment: CDR1 MRHNA and CDR2 SNTAGT. Trimming shortened V by 0 bases and J by 2 bases, and 8 bases separated the two germline ends. The CDR3 protein is CASSDSTQPYNEQFF. DNA of the CDR3: TGTGCCAGCAGTGACTCGACTCAGCCCTACAATGAGCAGTTCTTC.

V usage is TRBV12-3 or TRBV12-4 and J usage is TRBJ1-4; no firm D call. This CDR3 spans 15 amino acids. Deletions cut 4 bases from V and 0 bases from J, with 9 bases between. In nucleotides, the CDR3 is TGTGCCAGCAGTTGGGAGATAGCAACTAATGAAAAACTGTTTTTT. Encoded protein: CASSWEIATNEKLFF.

The chain uses TRBV7-6 and TRBJ2-2; TRBD1 agrees at 7 bases. V lost 5 bases and J lost 1; bases outside the gene matches: 4. Germline V lookup: CDR1 SGHVS, CDR2 FNYEAQ. The CDR3 totals 15 residues. CDR3 residues: CASSNDRENTGELFF. The CDR3 region has the DNA TGTGCCAGCAGCAACGACAGGGAGAACACCGGGGAGCTGTTTTTT.

There are a few counts of this clonotype. The V gene is TRBV18, the J gene TRBJ2-7; 11 bases match TRBD2. The CDR3 totals 14 residues. Germline trimming cut 3 bases from V and 4 bases from J; bases unmatched to any gene: 2. The germline V gene encodes CDR1 KGHSH and CDR2 LQKENI. CDR3 amino acids: CASSPGLAEYEQYF. For the CDR3, the DNA is TGTGCCAGCTCACCGGGACTAGCGGAGTACGAGCAGTACTTC.

V gene TRBV5-1 combines with J gene TRBJ1-3; 7 bases agree with TRBD1. Trimming removed 4 bases from V and 0 bases from J; junction bases left unmatched: 16. The CDR3 has 19 amino acids. Germline assignment: CDR1 SGHRS and CDR2 YFSETQ. DNA for the CDR3: TGCGCCAGCAGCGACCGGGACAGCCTTCTTGGGGGCTCTGGAAACACCATATATTTT. Protein sequence: CASSDRDSLLGGSGNTIYF. Drawing the rest from reference TRBV5-1 and TRBJ1-3, the complete variable domain is KAGVTQTPRYLIKTRGQQVTLSCSPISGHRSVSWYQQTPGQGLQFLFEYFSETQRNKGNFPGRFSGRQFSNSRSEMNVSTLELGDSALYLCASSDRDSLLGGSGNTIYFGEGSWLTVV.

This clonotype has ten or more counts. The rearrangement links TRBV7-7 to TRBJ2-1, with 14 bases identical to TRBD2. Germline-derived CDR1 and CDR2 are SSHAT and FNYEAQ (reference sequence). Trimming cost V 5 bases and J 5 bases; bases outside gene matches: 11. The CDR3 has 18 amino acids. The chain's CDR3 is CASSPGTSGRPVHNEQFF. CDR3 in DNA: TGTGCCAGCAGCCCCGGGACTAGCGGGAGACCTGTCCACAATGAGCAGTTCTTC.

CDR3 in DNA: TGTGCCAGCAGCTTGGTCCGCAGGGGGAAACCCGGGGAGCTGTTTTTT. Translating gives CASSLVRRGKPGELFF. V and J are TRBV5-6 and TRBJ2-2, with TRBD1 matching 7 bases. Per germline, CDR1 SGHDT and CDR2 YYEEEE. The CDR3 runs to 16 residues. V gave up 0 bases and J gave up 6 bases; unmatched junction bases: 8.

This clonotype was counted between two and nine times. The chain couples TRBV6-5 to TRBJ2-1; possible D gene TRBD2, 6 bases. This CDR3 region has 15 residues. Trimming left V 6 bases short and J 1 base short, with 13 bases between. In germline, CDR1 is MNHEY, CDR2 SVGAGI. CDR3 loop: CASRLVGSSYNEQFF. Written as DNA, the CDR3 is TGTGCCAGCAGACTCGTCGGGAGTTCCTACAATGAGCAGTTCTTC.

This chain links TRBV6-5 with TRBJ2-2; TRBD2 aligns across 14 bases. This CDR3 is 16 amino acids long. J gave up 5 bases and V 4 bases, and 3 bases lay outside the gene matches. Germline-derived CDR1 and CDR2 are MNHEY and SVGAGI. In DNA, the CDR3 is TGTGCCAGCAGTTCCGGACTAGCGGGAGGAACCGGGGAGCTGTTTTTT. Protein product: CASSSGLAGGTGELFF.

This clonotype appeared a few times. The chain combines TRBV5-1 with TRBJ2-2, with D maybe TRBD1 (7 bases). The CDR3 has 16 residues. V lost 0 bases to trimming and J lost 2 bases, with 11 bases between them. CDR1 and CDR2 from the germline V gene are SGHRS and YFSETQ. The CDR3 reads CASSLDRGLNTGELFF. Written as DNA, the CDR3 is TGCGCCAGCAGCTTGGACAGGGGACTTAACACCGGGGAGCTGTTTTTT.

The chain links TRBV6-2 or TRBV6-3 to TRBJ2-5, with TRBD2 identical over 9 bases. CDR1 MNHEY and CDR2 SVGEGT come from the germline V gene. V shed 2 bases and J 0 bases; nucleotides not matched to a gene: 4. The CDR3 is 16 amino acids. CDR3 DNA sequence: TGTGCCAGCAGTTACCCTGCGGGAGGGTACCAAGAGACCCAGTACTTC. Protein product: CASSYPAGGYQETQYF.

This clonotype was detected a few times. This chain connects TRBV2 to TRBJ2-3, with 10 bases aligning to TRBD1. The V and J ends lost 6 bases and 7 bases, in that order; junction bases with no gene match: 4. The CDR3 is made up of 13 amino acids. Germline lookup yields CDR1 SNHLY and CDR2 FYNNEI. For the CDR3, the DNA is TGTGCCAGCAGGGGACAGGGGCTAAATACGCAGTATTTT. Its protein product is CASRGQGLNTQYF.